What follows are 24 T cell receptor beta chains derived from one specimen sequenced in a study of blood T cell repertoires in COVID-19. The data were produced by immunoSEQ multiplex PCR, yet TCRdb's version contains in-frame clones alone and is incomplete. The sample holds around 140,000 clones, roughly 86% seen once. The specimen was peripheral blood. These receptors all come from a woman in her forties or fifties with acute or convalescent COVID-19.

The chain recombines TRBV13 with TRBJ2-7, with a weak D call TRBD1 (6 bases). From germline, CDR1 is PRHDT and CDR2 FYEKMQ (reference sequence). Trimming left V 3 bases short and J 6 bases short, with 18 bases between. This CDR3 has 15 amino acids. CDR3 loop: CASSFSLSSGAEQYF. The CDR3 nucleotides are TGTGCCAGCAGCTTCTCCCTATCCTCAGGGGCCGAGCAGTACTTC.

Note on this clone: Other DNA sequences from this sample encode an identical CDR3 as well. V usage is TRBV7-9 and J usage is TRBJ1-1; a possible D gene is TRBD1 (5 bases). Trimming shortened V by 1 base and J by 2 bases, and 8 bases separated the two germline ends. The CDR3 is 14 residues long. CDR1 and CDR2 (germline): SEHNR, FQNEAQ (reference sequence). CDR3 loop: CASSLGQGNTEAFF. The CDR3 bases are TGTGCCAGCAGCTTAGGGCAGGGAAACACTGAAGCTTTCTTT. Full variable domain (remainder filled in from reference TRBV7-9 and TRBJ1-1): DTGVSQNPRHKITKRGQNVTFRCDPISEHNRLYWYRQTLGQGPEFLTYFQNEAQLEKSRLLSDRFSAERPKGSFSTLEIQRTEQGDSAMYLCASSLGQGNTEAFFGQGTRLTVV.

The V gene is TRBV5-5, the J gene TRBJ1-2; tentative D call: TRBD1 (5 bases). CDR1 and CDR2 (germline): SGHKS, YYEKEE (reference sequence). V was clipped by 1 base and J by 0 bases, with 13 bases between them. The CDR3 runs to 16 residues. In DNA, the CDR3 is TGTGCCAGCAGCTTGACGTGGGGGGAGACTAACTATGGCTACACCTTC. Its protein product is CASSLTWGETNYGYTF.

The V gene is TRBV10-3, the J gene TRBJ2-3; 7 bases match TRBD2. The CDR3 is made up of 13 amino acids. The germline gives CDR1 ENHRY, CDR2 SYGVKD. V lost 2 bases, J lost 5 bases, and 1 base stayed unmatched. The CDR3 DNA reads TGTGCCATCAGTGAGCAGCGGGAAGATACGCAGTATTTT. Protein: CAISEQREDTQYF.

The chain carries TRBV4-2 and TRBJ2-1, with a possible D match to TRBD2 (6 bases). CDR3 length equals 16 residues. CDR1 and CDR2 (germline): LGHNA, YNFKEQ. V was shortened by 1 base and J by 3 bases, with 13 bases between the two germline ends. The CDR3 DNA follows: TGTGCCAGCAGCCAAGGCGACGGGGGACTCTACAATGAGCAGTTCTTC. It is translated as CASSQGDGGLYNEQFF.

The CDR3 here is CASSPSGRNSPLHF. The CDR3 coding sequence is TGTGCCAGCTCACCATCAGGGCGGAATTCACCCCTCCACTTT. The chain links TRBV18 to TRBJ1-6; D possibly corresponds to TRBD1 (5 bases). The V gene's germline CDR1 is KGHSH and CDR2 LQKENI. V was clipped by 2 bases and J by 7 bases, with 9 bases between them. The CDR3 covers 14 residues. The entire variable domain, with the rest obtained from reference TRBV18 and TRBJ1-6, is as follows: NAGVMQNPRHLVRRRGQEARLRCSPMKGHSHVYWYRQLPEEGLKFMVYLQKENIIDESGMPKERFSAEFPKEGPSILRIQQVVRGDSAAYFCASSPSGRNSPLHFGNGTRLTVT.

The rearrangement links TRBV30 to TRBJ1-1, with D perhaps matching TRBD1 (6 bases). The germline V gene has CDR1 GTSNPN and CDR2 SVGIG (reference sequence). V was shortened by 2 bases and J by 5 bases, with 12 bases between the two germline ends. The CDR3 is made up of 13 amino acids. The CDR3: CAWSSLGATEAFF. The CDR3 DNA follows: TGTGCCTGGAGTTCACTGGGGGCAACTGAAGCTTTCTTT.

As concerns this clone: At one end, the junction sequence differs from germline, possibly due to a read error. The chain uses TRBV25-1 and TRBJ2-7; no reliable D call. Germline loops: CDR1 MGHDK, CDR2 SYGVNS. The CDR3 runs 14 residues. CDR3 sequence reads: CASREPAGAYGQYF. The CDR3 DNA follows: TGTGCCAGCAGAGAACCCGCCGGTGCCTACGGGCAGTACTTC.

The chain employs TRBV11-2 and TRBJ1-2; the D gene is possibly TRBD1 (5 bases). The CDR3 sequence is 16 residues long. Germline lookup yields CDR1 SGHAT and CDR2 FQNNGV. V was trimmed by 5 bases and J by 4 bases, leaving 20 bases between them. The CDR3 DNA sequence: TGTGCCAGCAGCCGCGACAGCCACGCAGCCGTCTATGGCTACACCTTC. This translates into CASSRDSHAAVYGYTF. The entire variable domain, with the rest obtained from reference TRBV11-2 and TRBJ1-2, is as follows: EAGVAQSPRYKIIEKRQSVAFWCNPISGHATLYWYQQILGQGPKLLIQFQNNGVVDDSQLPKDRFSAERLKGVDSTLKIQPAKLEDSAVYLCASSRDSHAAVYGYTFGSGTRLTVV.

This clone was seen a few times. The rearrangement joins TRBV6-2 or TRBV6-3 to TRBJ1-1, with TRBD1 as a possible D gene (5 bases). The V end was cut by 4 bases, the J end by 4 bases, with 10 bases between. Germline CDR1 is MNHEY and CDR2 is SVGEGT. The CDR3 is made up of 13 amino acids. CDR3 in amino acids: CASSLRQGTEAFF. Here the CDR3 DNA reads TGTGCCAGCAGTTTGAGGCAGGGCACTGAAGCTTTCTTT.

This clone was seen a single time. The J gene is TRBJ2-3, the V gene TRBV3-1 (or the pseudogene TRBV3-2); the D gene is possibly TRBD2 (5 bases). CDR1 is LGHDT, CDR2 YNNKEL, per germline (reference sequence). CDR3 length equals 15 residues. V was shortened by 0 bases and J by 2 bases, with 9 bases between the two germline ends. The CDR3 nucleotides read TGTGCCAGCAGCCAAGAATACGGGGTCACAGATACGCAGTATTTT. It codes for CASSQEYGVTDTQYF.

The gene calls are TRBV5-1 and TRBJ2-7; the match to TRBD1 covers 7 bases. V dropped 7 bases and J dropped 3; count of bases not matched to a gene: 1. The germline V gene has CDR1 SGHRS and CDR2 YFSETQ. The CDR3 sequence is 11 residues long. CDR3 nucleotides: TGCGCCAGCGCAGGGGGCTACGAGCAGTACTTC. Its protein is CASAGGYEQYF.

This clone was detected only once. CDR3 DNA: TGTGCCAGAGGAACAGGGGGTAATTCACCCCTCCACTTT. The encoded protein is CARGTGGNSPLHF. The chain employs TRBV2 and TRBJ1-6; 8 positions match TRBD1. From germline, CDR1 is SNHLY and CDR2 FYNNEI. CDR3 length: 13 residues. V dropped 9 bases and J dropped 6; count of bases not matched to a gene: 4.

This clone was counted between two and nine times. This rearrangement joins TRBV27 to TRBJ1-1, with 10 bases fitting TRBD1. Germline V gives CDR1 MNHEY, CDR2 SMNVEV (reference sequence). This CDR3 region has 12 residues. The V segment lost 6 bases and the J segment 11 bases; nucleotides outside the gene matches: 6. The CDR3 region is CASRGTGDRAFF. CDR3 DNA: TGTGCCAGCAGAGGGACAGGGGACCGCGCTTTCTTT.

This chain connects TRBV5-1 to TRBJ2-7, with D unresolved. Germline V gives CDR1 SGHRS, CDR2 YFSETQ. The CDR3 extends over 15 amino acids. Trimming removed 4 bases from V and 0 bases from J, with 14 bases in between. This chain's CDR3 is CASSQAPTTSYEQYF. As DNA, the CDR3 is TGCGCCAGCAGCCAGGCCCCCACAACCTCCTACGAGCAGTACTTC.

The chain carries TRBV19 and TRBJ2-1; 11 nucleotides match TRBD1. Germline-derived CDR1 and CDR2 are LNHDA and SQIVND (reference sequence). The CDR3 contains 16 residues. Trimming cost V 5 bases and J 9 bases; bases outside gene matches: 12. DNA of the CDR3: TGTGCCAGTAGTTTATTCCTGAGGACAGGGGGCGGTGAGCAGTTCTTC. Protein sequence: CASSLFLRTGGGEQFF.

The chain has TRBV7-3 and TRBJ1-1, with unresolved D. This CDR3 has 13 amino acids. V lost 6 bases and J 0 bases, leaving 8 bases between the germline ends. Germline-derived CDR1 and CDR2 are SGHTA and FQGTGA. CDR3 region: CASSSVLNTEAFF. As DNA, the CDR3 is TGTGCCAGCAGTTCGGTGTTGAACACTGAAGCTTTCTTT.

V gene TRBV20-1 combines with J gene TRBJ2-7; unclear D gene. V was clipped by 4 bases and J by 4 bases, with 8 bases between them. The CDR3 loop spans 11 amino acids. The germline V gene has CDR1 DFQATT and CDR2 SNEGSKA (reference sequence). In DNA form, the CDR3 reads TGCAGTGCTATAACTGAGTACGAGCAGTACTTC. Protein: CSAITEYEQYF.

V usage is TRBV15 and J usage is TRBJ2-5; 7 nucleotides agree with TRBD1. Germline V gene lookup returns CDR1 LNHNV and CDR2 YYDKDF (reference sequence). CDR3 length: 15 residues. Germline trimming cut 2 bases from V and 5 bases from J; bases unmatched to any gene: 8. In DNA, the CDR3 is TGTGCCACCAGCAGATACTCCCAGGGGGTCGAGACCCAGTACTTC. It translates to CATSRYSQGVETQYF.

The chain's CDR3 is CASSMGQGSHEQYF. The CDR3 DNA is TGTGCCAGCAGTATGGGACAGGGAAGCCACGAGCAGTACTTC. The chain carries TRBV6-6 and TRBJ2-7; 9 bases are a match to TRBD1. Germline V gene sequence: CDR1 MNHNY, CDR2 SVGAGI (reference sequence). The CDR3 contains 14 residues. The junction had 7 bases not matched to a gene; V was cut back by 5 bases and J by 5 bases.

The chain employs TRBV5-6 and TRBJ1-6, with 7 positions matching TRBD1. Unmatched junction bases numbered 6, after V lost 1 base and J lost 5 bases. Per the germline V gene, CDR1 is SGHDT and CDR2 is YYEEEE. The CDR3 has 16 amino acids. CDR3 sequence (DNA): TGTGCCAGCAGCTTGACAGGGGAGGCCAATAATTCACCCCTCCACTTT. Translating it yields CASSLTGEANNSPLHF. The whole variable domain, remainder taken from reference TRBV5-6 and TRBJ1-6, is DAGVTQSPTHLIKTRGQQVTLRCSPKSGHDTVSWYQQALGQGPQFIFQYYEEEERQRGNFPDRFSGHQFPNYSSELNVNALLLGDSALYLCASSLTGEANNSPLHFGNGTRLTVT.

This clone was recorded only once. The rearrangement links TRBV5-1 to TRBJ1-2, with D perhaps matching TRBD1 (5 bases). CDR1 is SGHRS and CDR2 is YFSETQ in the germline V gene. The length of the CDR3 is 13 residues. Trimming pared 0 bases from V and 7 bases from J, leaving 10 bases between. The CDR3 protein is CASSLEAGSGYTF. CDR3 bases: TGCGCCAGCAGCTTGGAGGCAGGGTCTGGCTACACCTTC.

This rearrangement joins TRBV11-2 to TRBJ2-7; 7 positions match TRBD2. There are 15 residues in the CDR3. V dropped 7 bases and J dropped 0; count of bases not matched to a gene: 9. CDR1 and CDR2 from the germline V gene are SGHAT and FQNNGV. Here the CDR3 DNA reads TGTGCCAGCACGCCGGCCGCGGGAGCCTCCTACGAGCAGTACTTC. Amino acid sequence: CASTPAAGASYEQYF. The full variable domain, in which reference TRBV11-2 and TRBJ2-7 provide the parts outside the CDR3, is EAGVAQSPRYKIIEKRQSVAFWCNPISGHATLYWYQQILGQGPKLLIQFQNNGVVDDSQLPKDRFSAERLKGVDSTLKIQPAKLEDSAVYLCASTPAAGASYEQYFGPGTRLTVT.

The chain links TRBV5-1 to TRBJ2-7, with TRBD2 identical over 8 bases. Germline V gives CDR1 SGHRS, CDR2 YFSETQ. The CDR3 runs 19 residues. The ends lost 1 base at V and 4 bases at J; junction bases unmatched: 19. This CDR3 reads CASSLTIRRGAPFEYEQYF. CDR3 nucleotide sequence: TGCGCCAGCAGCTTGACGATTAGGCGGGGGGCCCCCTTCGAATACGAGCAGTACTTC.